These 5 T cell receptor beta chains originate from one sample sequenced in a study of T cell responses to AZD1222 COVID-19 vaccine (dated by TCRdb to about 2021). The time point label corresponds to: baseline before first vaccination. The library was generated by the immunoSEQ multiplex PCR assay. The table was pulled from immuneACCESS by TCRdb, which kept in-frame rearrangements only. Such tables lose some clones; where checked, under half of the loss comes from unresolved V genes, and the rest has no known cause. In all, the sample holds about 110,000 clones, and roughly 87% of those were seen once. The leading ten clones occupy around 10% of the sample. The input for sequencing was peripheral blood, taken on day 0 of AZD1222 vaccination. These TCRs come from an adult in good health.

The chain joins TRBV19 to TRBJ1-3, with D uncertain. The CDR3 length is 18 residues. Per germline, CDR1 LNHDA and CDR2 SQIVND (reference sequence). V was clipped by 7 bases and J by 2 bases, with 24 bases between them. Here the CDR3 DNA reads TGTGCCAGTAATCGGGGTGGGCAAACCTACCCTCCTGGAAACACCATATATTTT. Its protein is CASNRGGQTYPPGNTIYF. The full variable domain, completed using reference TRBV19 and TRBJ1-3, is DGGITQSPKYLFRKEGQNVTLSCEQNLNHDAMYWYRQDPGQGLRLIYYSQIVNDFQKGDIAEGYSVSREKKESFPLTVTSAQKNPTAFYLCASNRGGQTYPPGNTIYFGEGSWLTVV.

The chain carries TRBV28 and TRBJ2-5; D assignment may be TRBD1 or TRBD2 (5 bases each). The CDR3 runs to 15 residues. CDR1 MDHEN and CDR2 SYDVKM come from the germline V gene. V lost 3 bases and J lost 0, with 11 bases in between. CDR3 amino acids: CASSFPADNQETQYF. CDR3 coding DNA: TGTGCCAGCAGTTTCCCAGCGGACAACCAAGAGACCCAGTACTTC.

The chain joins TRBV4-1 to TRBJ2-1; possibly TRBD2 for D (6 bases). The CDR3 extends over 13 amino acids. The V end was cut by 0 bases, the J end by 13 bases, with 13 bases between. The germline gives CDR1 MGHRA, CDR2 YSYEKL. The CDR3 loop reads CASSQDFGRDQFF. The DNA for the CDR3 is TGCGCCAGCAGCCAAGATTTTGGGCGGGATCAGTTCTTC.

This clone was recorded once. The chain uses TRBV28 and TRBJ2-1, with 8 bases that match TRBD2. The J segment lost 2 bases and the V segment lost 7 bases, leaving 10 bases of the junction unmatched. The CDR3 spans 16 residues. The germline V gene encodes CDR1 MDHEN and CDR2 SYDVKM. The CDR3 loop is CASKEAGEVPYNEQFF. In DNA form, the CDR3 reads TGTGCCAGCAAGGAAGCGGGAGAGGTCCCCTACAATGAGCAGTTCTTC. Together with reference TRBV28 and TRBJ2-1, the CDR3 gives the full variable domain: DVKVTQSSRYLVKRTGEKVFLECVQDMDHENMFWYRQDPGLGLRLIYFSYDVKMKEKGDIPEGYSVSREKKERFSLILESASTNQTSMYLCASKEAGEVPYNEQFFGPGTRLTVL.

The V gene is TRBV10-2, the J gene TRBJ2-7, with 10 bases aligning to TRBD2. CDR1 and CDR2 from the germline V gene are WSHSY and SAAADI. This CDR3 contains 13 residues. After removal of 3 bases from V and 7 bases from J, the junction contained 3 bases not matched to a gene. The DNA of the CDR3 is TGCGCCAGCAGTGATTTACTAGCGGGAGAGCAGTACTTC. It specifies CASSDLLAGEQYF.